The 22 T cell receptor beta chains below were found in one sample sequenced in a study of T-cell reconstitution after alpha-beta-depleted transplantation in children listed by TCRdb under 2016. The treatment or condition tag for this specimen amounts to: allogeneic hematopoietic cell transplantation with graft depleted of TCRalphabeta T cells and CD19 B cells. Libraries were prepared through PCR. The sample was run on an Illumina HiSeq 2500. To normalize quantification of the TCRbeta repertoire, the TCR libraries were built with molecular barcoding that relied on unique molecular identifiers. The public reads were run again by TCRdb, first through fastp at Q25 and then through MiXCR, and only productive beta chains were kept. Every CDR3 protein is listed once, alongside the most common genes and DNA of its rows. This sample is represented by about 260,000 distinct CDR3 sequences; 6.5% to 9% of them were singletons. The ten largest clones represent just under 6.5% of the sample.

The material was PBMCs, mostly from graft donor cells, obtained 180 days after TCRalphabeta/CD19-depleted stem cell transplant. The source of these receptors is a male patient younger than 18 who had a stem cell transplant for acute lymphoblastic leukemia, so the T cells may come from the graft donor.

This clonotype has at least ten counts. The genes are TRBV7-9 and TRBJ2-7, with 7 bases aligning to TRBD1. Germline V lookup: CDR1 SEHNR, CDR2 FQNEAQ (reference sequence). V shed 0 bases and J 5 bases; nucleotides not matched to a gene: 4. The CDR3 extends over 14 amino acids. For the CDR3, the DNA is TGTGCCAGCAGCTTAGCGGCAGGGGGAGACGAGCAGTACTTC. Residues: CASSLAAGGDEQYF.

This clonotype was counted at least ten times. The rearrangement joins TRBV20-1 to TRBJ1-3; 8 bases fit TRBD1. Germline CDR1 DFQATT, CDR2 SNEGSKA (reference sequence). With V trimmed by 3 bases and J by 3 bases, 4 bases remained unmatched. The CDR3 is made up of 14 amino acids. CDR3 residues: CSASNRGNGNTIYF. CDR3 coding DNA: TGCAGTGCTAGTAACAGGGGGAATGGAAACACCATATATTTT.

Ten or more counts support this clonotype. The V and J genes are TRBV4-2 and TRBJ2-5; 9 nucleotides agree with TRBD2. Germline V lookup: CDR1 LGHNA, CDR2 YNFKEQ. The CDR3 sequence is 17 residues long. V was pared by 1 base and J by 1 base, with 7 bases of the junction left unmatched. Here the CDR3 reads CASSQGGSGGTQETQYF. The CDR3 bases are TGTGCCAGCAGCCAAGGGGGCAGCGGGGGGACCCAAGAGACCCAGTACTTC.

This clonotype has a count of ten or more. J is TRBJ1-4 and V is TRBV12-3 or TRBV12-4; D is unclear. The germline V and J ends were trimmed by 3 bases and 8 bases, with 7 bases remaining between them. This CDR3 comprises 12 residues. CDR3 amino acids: CASSFLLEKLFF. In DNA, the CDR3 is TGTGCCAGCAGTTTCCTACTCGAAAAACTGTTTTTT.

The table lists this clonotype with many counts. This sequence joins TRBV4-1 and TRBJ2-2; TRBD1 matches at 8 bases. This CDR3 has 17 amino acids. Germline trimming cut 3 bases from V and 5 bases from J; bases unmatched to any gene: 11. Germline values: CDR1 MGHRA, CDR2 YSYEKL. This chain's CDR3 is CASSHPIRTGRTGELFF. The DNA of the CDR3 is TGCGCCAGCAGCCACCCGATCCGGACAGGGAGAACCGGGGAGCTGTTTTTT.

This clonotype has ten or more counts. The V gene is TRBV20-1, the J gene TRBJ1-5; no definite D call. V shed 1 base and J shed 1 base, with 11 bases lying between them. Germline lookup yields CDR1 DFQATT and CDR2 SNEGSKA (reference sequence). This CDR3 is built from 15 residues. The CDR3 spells CSARVRASSNQPQHF. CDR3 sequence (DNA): TGCAGTGCTAGAGTGCGGGCTTCGAGCAATCAGCCCCAGCATTTT.

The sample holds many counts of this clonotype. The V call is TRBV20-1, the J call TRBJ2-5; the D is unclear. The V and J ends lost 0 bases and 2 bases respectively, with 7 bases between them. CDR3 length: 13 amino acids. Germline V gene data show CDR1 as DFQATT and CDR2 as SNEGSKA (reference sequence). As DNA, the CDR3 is TGCAGTGCTAGAGATGGACCACAAGAGACCCAGTACTTC. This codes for CSARDGPQETQYF.

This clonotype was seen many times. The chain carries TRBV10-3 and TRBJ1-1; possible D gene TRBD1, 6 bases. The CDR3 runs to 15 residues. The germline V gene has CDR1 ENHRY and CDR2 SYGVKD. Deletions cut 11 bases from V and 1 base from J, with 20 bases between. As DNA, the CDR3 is TGTGCCTCTAGGGAAGGGGGACTGTGGAACACTGAAGCTTTCTTT. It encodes CASREGGLWNTEAFF.

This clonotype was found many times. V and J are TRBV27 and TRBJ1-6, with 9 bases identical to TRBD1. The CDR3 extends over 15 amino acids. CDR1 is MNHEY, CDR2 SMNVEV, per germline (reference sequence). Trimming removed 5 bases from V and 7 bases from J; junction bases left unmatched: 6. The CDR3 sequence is CASSTGTGTNSPLHF. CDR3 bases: TGTGCCAGCAGTACAGGGACAGGGACGAATTCACCCCTCCACTTT.

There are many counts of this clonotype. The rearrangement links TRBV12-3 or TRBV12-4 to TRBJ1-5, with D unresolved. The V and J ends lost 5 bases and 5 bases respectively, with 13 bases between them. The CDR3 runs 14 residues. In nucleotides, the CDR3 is TGTGCCAGCAGTCGTCGGGGAGGCGATCAGCCCCAGCATTTT. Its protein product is CASSRRGGDQPQHF.

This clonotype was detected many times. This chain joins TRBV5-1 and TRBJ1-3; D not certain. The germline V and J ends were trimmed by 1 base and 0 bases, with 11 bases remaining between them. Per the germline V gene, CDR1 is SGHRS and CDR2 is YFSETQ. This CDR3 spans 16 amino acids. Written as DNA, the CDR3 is TGCGCCAGCAGCTTGAAGGGATGGGGCTCTGGAAACACCATATATTTT. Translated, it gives CASSLKGWGSGNTIYF. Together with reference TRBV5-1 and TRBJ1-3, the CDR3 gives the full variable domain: KAGVTQTPRYLIKTRGQQVTLSCSPISGHRSVSWYQQTPGQGLQFLFEYFSETQRNKGNFPGRFSGRQFSNSRSEMNVSTLELGDSALYLCASSLKGWGSGNTIYFGEGSWLTVV.

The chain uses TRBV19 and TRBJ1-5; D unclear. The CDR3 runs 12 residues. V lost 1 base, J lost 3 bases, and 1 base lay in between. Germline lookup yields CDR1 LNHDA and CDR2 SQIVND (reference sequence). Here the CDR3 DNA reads TGTGCCAGTAGTATAGCCAATCAGCCCCAGCATTTT. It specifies CASSIANQPQHF.

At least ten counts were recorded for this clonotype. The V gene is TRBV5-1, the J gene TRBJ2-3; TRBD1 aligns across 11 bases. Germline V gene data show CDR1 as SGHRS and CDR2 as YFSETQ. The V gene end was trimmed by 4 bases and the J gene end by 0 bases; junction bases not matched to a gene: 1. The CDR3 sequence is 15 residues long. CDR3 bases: TGCGCCAGCAGCGGACAGGGGGCGAGCACAGATACGCAGTATTTT. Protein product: CASSGQGASTDTQYF.

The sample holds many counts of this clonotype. The CDR3 sequence is CASSRRGRGEQFF. For the CDR3, the DNA is TGTGCCAGCAGCCGCAGGGGTCGGGGTGAGCAGTTCTTC. V usage is TRBV7-3 and J usage is TRBJ2-1, with D perhaps matching TRBD1 (6 bases). Trimming removed 5 bases at V and 9 bases at J, with 14 bases between. The germline CDR1 and CDR2 sequences are SGHTA and FQGTGA. The CDR3 sequence is 13 residues long.

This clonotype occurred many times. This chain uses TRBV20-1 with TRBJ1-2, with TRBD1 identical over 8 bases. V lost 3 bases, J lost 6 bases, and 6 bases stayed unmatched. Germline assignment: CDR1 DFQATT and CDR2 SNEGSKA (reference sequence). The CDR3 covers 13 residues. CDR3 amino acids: CSASSRQGHGYTF. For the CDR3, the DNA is TGCAGTGCTAGTTCTCGACAGGGGCATGGCTACACCTTC.

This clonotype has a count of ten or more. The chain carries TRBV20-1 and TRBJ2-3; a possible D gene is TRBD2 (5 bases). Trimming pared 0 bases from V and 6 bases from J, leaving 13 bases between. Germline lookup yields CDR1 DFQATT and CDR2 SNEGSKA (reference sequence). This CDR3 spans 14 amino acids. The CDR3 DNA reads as TGCAGTGCTAGAGATTCTGGGAGAATGGATACGCAGTATTTT. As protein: CSARDSGRMDTQYF.

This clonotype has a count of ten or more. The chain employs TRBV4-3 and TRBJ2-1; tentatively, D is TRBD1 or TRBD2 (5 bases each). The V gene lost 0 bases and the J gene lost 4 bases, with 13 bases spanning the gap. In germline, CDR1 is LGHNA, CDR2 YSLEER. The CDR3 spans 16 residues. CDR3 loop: CASSQEGQGRYNEQFF. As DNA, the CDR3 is TGCGCCAGCAGCCAAGAAGGGCAGGGACGGTACAATGAGCAGTTCTTC.

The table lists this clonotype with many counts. The CDR3 region is CASSAPGLAQNEYF. The DNA for the CDR3 is TGTGCCAGCAGCGCCCCGGGACTAGCGCAGAACGAGTACTTC. J is TRBJ2-7 and V is TRBV7-9; TRBD2 matches at 10 bases. The V segment lost 5 bases and the J segment 11 bases; nucleotides outside the gene matches: 12. From germline, CDR1 is SEHNR and CDR2 FQNEAQ (reference sequence). CDR3 length: 14 amino acids.

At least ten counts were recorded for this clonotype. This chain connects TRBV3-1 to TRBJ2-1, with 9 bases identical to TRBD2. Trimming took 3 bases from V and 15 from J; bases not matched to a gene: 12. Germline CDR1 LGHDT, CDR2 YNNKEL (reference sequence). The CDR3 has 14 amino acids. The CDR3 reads CASSQGFPSGEAFF. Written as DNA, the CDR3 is TGTGCCAGCAGCCAGGGTTTTCCTAGCGGGGAGGCGTTCTTC.

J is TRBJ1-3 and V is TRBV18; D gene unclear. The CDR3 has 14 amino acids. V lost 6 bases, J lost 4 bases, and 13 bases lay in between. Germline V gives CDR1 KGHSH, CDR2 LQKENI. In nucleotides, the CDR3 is TGTGCCAGCTCTCTAAAGACGGGAGGAAACACCATATATTTT. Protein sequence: CASSLKTGGNTIYF.

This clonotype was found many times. The CDR3 loop is CSALGTEYQPQHF. The DNA of the CDR3 is TGCAGTGCCCTCGGGACAGAGTATCAGCCCCAGCATTTT. The rearrangement uses TRBV20-1 and TRBJ1-5; 7 bases match TRBD1. The CDR3 has 13 residues. V dropped 6 bases and J dropped 5; count of bases not matched to a gene: 7. Germline V gene sequence: CDR1 DFQATT, CDR2 SNEGSKA (reference sequence).

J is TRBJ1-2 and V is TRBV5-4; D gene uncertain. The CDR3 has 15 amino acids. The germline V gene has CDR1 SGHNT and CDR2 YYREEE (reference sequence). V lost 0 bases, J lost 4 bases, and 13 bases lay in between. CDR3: CASSLAGGSLYGYTF. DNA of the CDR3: TGTGCCAGCAGCTTGGCCGGAGGCAGCCTCTATGGCTACACCTTC.